A single sample gave rise to the 9 T cell receptor beta chains below, sequenced in a study of patients and donors after allogeneic stem cell transplantation. TCRdb independently ran MiXCR on the RT-PCR reads; one entry per CDR3 protein. There are more than 850,000 distinct CDR3 sequences in the sample; roughly 17% occur only once, and roughly 6% lies in the top ten. Input material: blood, either unsorted or a sorted T cell fraction (not recorded which). The source is a human donor who was either an allogeneic HSCT recipient or a stem cell or donor lymphocyte infusion donor (not recorded which). It is not recorded whose cells these are; they may come from a transplant donor.

This rearrangement joins TRBV24-1 to TRBJ2-2, with 14 bases lining up with TRBD2. Per germline, CDR1 KGHDR and CDR2 SFDVKD. This CDR3 region has 16 residues. Trimming cost V 10 bases and J 5 bases; bases outside gene matches: 8. The CDR3 here is CATSGTSGRRTGELFF. DNA for the CDR3: TGTGCCACTTCTGGGACTAGCGGGAGACGGACCGGGGAGCTGTTTTTT.

A few counts support this clonotype. The CDR3 bases are TGTGCCAGCAGCCGGGACAGGGGAGGAGAGCAGCCCCAGCATTTT. Translation: CASSRDRGGEQPQHF. The V call is TRBV2, the J call TRBJ1-5, with 10 bases matching TRBD1. The ends lost 6 bases at V and 7 bases at J; junction bases unmatched: 9. The CDR3 extends over 15 amino acids. Per germline, CDR1 SNHLY and CDR2 FYNNEI.

In this sample, this clonotype turned up a few times. The chain is built from TRBV20-1 and TRBJ2-1; 7 bases line up with TRBD2. This CDR3 has 16 amino acids. J was trimmed by 0 bases and V by 4 bases; bases with no gene match: 9. The V gene's germline CDR1 is DFQATT and CDR2 SNEGSKA (reference sequence). The CDR3 protein is CSAIPLWEGSYNEQFF. CDR3 coding DNA: TGCAGTGCTATTCCCCTCTGGGAGGGCTCCTACAATGAGCAGTTCTTC.

This clonotype was found many times. CDR3 amino acids: CASSQDAGGGDQPQHF. CDR3 DNA: TGCGCCAGCAGCCAAGATGCAGGTGGGGGGGATCAGCCCCAGCATTTT. The chain employs TRBV4-3 and TRBJ1-5; a weak D match, TRBD1 (5 bases). Germline values: CDR1 LGHNA, CDR2 YSLEER. The CDR3 covers 16 residues. V lost 0 bases and J lost 5, with 14 bases in between.

This chain joins TRBV6-2 or TRBV6-3 and TRBJ1-5; a possible D gene is TRBD1 (6 bases). The CDR3 runs to 15 residues. CDR1 and CDR2 from the germline V gene are MNHEY and SVGEGT. Trimming took off 6 bases at V and 3 bases at J, with 15 bases between the two ends. CDR3 sequence: CASRRRTATNQPQHF. The CDR3 DNA reads as TGTGCCAGCAGACGAAGGACAGCCACCAATCAGCCCCAGCATTTT.

The chain is built from TRBV4-1 and TRBJ1-2; D is ambiguous. This CDR3 is 15 amino acids long. The V gene's germline CDR1 is MGHRA and CDR2 YSYEKL. V lost 4 bases and J 8 bases, leaving 20 bases between the germline ends. CDR3 DNA sequence: TGCGCCAGCAGCCCTACAAAGAATGTGCTTGGCGGCTACACCTTC. Encoded protein: CASSPTKNVLGGYTF.

The chain couples TRBV30 to TRBJ2-1, with 7 bases identical to TRBD2. V was pared by 4 bases and J by 8 bases, with 17 bases of the junction left unmatched. The CDR3 loop spans 16 amino acids. The germline CDR1 and CDR2 sequences are GTSNPN and SVGIG (reference sequence). In DNA, the CDR3 is TGTGCCTGGACCCCTAGCGGTGGCGGAGTTGGTGATGAGCAGTTCTTC. Amino acid sequence: CAWTPSGGGVGDEQFF.

This chain joins TRBV7-9 and TRBJ2-7; possibly TRBD1 for D (5 bases). V lost 3 bases and J 1 base, leaving 13 bases between the germline ends. Per germline, CDR1 SEHNR and CDR2 FQNEAQ (reference sequence). The CDR3 runs to 15 residues. CDR3 sequence (DNA): TGTGCCAGCAGCTTTGGGGCAGGTTTATCCTACGAGCAGTACTTC. The encoded protein is CASSFGAGLSYEQYF. The variable domain in full, completed from reference TRBV7-9 and TRBJ2-7, reads DTGVSQNPRHKITKRGQNVTFRCDPISEHNRLYWYRQTLGQGPEFLTYFQNEAQLEKSRLLSDRFSAERPKGSFSTLEIQRTEQGDSAMYLCASSFGAGLSYEQYFGPGTRLTVT.

The rearrangement uses TRBV7-6 and TRBJ2-3; TRBD2 aligns across 7 bases. Germline CDR1 and CDR2: SGHVS and FNYEAQ. With V trimmed by 8 bases and J by 2 bases, 10 bases remained unmatched. This CDR3 contains 15 residues. The CDR3 sequence is CASGAGGGYTDTQYF. The CDR3 DNA is TGTGCCAGCGGAGCGGGCGGGGGTTACACAGATACGCAGTATTTT. Full variable domain (missing parts from reference TRBV7-6 and TRBJ2-3): GAGVSQSPRYKVTKRGQDVALRCDPISGHVSLYWYRQALGQGPEFLTYFNYEAQQDKSGLPNDRFSAERPEGSISTLTIQRTEQRDSAMYRCASGAGGGYTDTQYFGPGTRLTVL.